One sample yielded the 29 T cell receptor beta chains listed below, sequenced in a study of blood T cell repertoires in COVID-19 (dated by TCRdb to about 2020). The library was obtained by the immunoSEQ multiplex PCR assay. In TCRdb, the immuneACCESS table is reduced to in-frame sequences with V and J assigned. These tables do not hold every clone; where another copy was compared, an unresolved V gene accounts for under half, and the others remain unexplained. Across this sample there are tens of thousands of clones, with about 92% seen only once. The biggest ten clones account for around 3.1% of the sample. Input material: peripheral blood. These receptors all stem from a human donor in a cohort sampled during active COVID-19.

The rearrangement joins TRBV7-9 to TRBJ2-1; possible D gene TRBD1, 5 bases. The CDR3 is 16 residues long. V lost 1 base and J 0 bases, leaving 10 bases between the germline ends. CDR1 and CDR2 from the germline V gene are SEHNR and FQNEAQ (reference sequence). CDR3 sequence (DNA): TGTGCCAGCAGCTTAGAAGGGGTGAGCTCCTACAATGAGCAGTTCTTC. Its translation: CASSLEGVSSYNEQFF.

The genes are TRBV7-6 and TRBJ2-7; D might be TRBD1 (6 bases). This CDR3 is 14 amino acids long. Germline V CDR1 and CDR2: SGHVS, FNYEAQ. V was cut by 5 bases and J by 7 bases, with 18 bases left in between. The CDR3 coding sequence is TGTGCCAGCAGCGCGCTACAGGGTACGGGTGAGCAGTACTTC. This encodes CASSALQGTGEQYF.

DNA of the CDR3: TGTGCCAGCAGCTTAGAGACGGGGGAGCAGTACTTC. Amino acids: CASSLETGEQYF. The chain is built from TRBV11-2 and TRBJ2-7; D possibly corresponds to TRBD2 (5 bases). Looked up from germline, CDR1 is SGHAT and CDR2 is FQNNGV. V gave up 0 bases and J gave up 7 bases, with 7 bases separating them. This CDR3 is 12 amino acids long.

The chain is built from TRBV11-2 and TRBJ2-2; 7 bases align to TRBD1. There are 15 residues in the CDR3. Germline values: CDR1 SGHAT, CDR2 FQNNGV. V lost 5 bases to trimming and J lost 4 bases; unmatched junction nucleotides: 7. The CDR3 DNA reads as TGTGCCAGCAGCCGTCGCCGGGACAGCACCGGGGAGCTGTTTTTT. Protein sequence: CASSRRRDSTGELFF.

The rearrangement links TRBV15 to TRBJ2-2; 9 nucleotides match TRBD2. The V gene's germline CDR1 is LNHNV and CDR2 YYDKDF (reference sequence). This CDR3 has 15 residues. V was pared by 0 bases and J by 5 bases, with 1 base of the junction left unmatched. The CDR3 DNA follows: TGTGCCACCAGCAGAGAACTAGCGGGTACCGGGGAGCTGTTTTTT. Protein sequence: CATSRELAGTGELFF. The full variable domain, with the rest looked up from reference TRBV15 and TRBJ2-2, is DAMVIQNPRYQVTQFGKPVTLSCSQTLNHNVMYWYQQKSSQAPKLLFHYYDKDFNNEADTPDNFQSRRPNTSFCFLDIRSPGLGDTAMYLCATSRELAGTGELFFGEGSRLTVL.

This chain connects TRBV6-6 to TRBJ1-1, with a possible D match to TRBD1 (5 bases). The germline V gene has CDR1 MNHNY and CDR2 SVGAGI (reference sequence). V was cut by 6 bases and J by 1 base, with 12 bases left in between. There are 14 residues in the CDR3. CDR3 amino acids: CASSAGRENTEAFF. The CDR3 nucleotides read TGTGCCAGCAGCGCGGGACGGGAGAACACTGAAGCTTTCTTT.

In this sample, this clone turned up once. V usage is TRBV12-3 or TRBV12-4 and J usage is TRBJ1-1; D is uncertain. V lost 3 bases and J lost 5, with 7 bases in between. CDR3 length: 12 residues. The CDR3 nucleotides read TGTGCCAGCAGTTTGCGGGGTACTGAAGCTTTCTTT. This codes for CASSLRGTEAFF.

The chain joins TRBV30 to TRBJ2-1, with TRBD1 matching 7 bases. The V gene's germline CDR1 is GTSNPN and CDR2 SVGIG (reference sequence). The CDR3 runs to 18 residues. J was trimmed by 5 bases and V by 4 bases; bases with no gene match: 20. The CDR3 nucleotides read TGTGCCTGGATTCTCCCGAGGGGGCGGCAGGGTCGAGACAATGAGCAGTTCTTC. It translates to CAWILPRGRQGRDNEQFF.

The CDR3 sequence: CASSVQGTNEKLFF. CDR3 coding DNA: TGTGCCAGCAGCGTACAGGGTACTAATGAAAAACTGTTTTTT. The V call is TRBV6-5, the J call TRBJ1-4, with D possibly TRBD1 on 6 matching bases. The length of the CDR3 is 14 residues. Germline assignment: CDR1 MNHEY and CDR2 SVGAGI. Trimming cost V 6 bases and J 2 bases, with 10 bases left between them.

The CDR3 DNA sequence: TGCGCCAGCAGCCAAGGAGTCGGGAACACCGGGGAGCTGTTTTTT. Amino acids: CASSQGVGNTGELFF. This rearrangement joins TRBV5-1 to TRBJ2-2; no reliable D call. Trimming took 4 bases from V and 1 from J, leaving 11 bases between them. CDR3 length: 15 amino acids. In germline, CDR1 is SGHRS, CDR2 YFSETQ.

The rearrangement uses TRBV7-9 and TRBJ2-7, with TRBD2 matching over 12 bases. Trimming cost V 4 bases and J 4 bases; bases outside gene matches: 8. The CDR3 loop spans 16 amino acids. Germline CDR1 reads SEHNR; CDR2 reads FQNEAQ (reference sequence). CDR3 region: CASSSRLAGEQYEQYF. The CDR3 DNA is TGTGCCAGCAGCTCACGACTAGCGGGAGAGCAATACGAGCAGTACTTC.

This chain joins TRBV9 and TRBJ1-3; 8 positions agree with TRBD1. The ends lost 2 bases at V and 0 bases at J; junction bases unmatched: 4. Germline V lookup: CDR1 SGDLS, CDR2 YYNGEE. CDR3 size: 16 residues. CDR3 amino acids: CASSVAQGVSGNTIYF. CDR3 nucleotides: TGTGCCAGCAGCGTCGCACAGGGGGTCTCTGGAAACACCATATATTTT.

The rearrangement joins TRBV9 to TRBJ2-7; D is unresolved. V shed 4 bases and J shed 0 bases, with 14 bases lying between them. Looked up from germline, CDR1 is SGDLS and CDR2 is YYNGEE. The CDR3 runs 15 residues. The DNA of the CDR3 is TGTGCCAGCAGCCCACCCCTTTGGAGCTCCTACGAGCAGTACTTC. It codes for CASSPPLWSSYEQYF.

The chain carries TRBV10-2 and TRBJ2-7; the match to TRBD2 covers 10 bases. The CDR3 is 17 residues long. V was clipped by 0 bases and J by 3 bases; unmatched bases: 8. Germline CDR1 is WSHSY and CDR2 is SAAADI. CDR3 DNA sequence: TGCGCCAGCAGTGAGTCGTGGGGTATAGCGGGAGGCTACGAGCAGTACTTC. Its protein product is CASSESWGIAGGYEQYF.

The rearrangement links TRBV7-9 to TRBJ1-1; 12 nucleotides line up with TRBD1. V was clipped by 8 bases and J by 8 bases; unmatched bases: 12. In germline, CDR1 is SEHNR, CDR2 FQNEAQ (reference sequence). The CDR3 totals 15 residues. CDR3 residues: CASRPLGTGGTEAFF. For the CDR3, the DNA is TGTGCCAGCCGCCCCCTTGGGACAGGGGGCACGGAAGCTTTCTTT. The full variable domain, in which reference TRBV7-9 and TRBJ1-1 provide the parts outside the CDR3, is DTGVSQNPRHKITKRGQNVTFRCDPISEHNRLYWYRQTLGQGPEFLTYFQNEAQLEKSRLLSDRFSAERPKGSFSTLEIQRTEQGDSAMYLCASRPLGTGGTEAFFGQGTRLTVV.

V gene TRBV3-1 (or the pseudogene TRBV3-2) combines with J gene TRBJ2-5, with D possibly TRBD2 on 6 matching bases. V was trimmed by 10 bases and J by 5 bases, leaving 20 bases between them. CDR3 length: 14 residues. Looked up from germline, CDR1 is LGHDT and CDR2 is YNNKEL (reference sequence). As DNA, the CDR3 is TGTGCCACCTCCGCCCTCTCGGGAGCTGAGACCCAGTACTTC. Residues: CATSALSGAETQYF.

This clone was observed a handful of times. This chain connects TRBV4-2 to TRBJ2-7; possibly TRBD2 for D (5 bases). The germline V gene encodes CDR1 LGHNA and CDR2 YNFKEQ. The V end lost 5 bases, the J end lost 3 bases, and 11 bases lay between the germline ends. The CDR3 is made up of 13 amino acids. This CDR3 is CASSNRRGYEQYF. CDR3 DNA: TGTGCCAGCAGCAATCGTCGGGGCTACGAGCAGTACTTC.

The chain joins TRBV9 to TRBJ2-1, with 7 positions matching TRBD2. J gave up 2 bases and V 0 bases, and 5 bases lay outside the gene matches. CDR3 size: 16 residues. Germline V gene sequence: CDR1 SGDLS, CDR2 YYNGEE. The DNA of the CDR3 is TGTGCCAGCAGCGTAGACAGCGGGATAACCTACAATGAGCAGTTCTTC. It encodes CASSVDSGITYNEQFF. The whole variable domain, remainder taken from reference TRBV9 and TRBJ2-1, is DSGVTQTPKHLITATGQRVTLRCSPRSGDLSVYWYQQSLDQGLQFLIQYYNGEERAKGNILERFSAQQFPDLHSELNLSSLELGDSALYFCASSVDSGITYNEQFFGPGTRLTVL.

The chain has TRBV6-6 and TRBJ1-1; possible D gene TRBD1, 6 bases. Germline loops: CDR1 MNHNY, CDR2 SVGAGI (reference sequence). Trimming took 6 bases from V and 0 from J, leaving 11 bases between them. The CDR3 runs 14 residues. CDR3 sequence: CASRRQDLNTEAFF. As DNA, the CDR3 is TGTGCCAGCAGAAGACAGGACCTGAACACTGAAGCTTTCTTT.

CDR3 DNA sequence: TGTGCCAGCAGCCAAGTGCCGGGGAGCTCCTACGAGCAGTACTTC. Its protein product is CASSQVPGSSYEQYF. V usage is TRBV3-1 (or the pseudogene TRBV3-2) and J usage is TRBJ2-7; maybe TRBD2 (5 bases). Germline V lookup: CDR1 LGHDT, CDR2 YNNKEL (reference sequence). The CDR3 loop spans 15 amino acids. Trimming removed 1 base from V and 0 bases from J, with 10 bases in between.

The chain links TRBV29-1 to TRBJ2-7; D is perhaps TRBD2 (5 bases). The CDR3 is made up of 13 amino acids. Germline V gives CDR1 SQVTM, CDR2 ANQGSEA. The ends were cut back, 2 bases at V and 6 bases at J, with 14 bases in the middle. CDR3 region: CSVETRVGIEQYF. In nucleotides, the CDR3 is TGCAGCGTTGAAACGCGGGTCGGGATCGAGCAGTACTTC.

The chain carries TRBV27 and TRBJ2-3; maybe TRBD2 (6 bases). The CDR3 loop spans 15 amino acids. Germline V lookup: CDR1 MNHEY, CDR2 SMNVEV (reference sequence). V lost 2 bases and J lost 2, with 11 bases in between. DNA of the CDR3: TGTGCCAGCAGTTTAGAGGGAGGACCCACAGATACGCAGTATTTT. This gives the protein CASSLEGGPTDTQYF.

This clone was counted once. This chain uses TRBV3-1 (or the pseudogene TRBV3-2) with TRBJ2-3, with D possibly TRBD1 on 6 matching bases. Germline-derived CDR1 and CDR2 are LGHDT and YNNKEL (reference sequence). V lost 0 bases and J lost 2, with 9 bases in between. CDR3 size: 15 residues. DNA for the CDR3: TGTGCCAGCAGCCAAGATCAGGGACACACAGATACGCAGTATTTT. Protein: CASSQDQGHTDTQYF.

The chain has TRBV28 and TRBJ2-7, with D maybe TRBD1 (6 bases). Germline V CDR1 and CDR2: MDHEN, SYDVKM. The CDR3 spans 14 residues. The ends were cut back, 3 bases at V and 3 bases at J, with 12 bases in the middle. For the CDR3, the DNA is TGTGCCAGCAGTTTGTTAAGGGGGAGCTACGAGCAGTACTTC. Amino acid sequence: CASSLLRGSYEQYF.

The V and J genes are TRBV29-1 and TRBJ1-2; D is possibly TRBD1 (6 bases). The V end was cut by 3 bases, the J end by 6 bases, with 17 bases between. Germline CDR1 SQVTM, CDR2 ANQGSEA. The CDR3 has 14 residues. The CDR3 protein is CSVEVVQGGDGYTF. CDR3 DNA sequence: TGCAGCGTTGAGGTGGTACAGGGTGGGGATGGCTACACCTTC.

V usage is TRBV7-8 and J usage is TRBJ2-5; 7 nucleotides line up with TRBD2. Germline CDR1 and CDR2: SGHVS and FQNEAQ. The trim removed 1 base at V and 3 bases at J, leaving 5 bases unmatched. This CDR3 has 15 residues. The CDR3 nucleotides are TGTGCCAGCAGCTTAGTGCTGGGGGGGGAAGAGACCCAGTACTTC. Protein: CASSLVLGGEETQYF.

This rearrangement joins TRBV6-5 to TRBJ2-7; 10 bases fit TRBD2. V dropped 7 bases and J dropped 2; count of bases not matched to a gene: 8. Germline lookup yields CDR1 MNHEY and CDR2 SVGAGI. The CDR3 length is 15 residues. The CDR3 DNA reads TGTGCCAGCACTCTGGCCCTAGCGGGAGCCTACGAGCAGTACTTC. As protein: CASTLALAGAYEQYF.

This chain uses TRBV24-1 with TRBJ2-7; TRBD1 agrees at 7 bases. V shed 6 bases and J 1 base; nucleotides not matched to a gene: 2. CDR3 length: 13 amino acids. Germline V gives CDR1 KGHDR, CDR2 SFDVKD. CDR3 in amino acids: CATSRTGSYEQYF. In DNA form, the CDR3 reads TGTGCCACCAGTCGGACAGGTTCCTACGAGCAGTACTTC.

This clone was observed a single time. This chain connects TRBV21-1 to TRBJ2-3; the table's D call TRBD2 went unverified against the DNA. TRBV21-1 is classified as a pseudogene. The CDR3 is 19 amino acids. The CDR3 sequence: CASPRDRGTSGRGTDTQYF. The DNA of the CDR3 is TGTGCCAGCCCCCGAGACAGGGGGACTAGCGGGAGGGGCACAGATACGCAGTATTTT.